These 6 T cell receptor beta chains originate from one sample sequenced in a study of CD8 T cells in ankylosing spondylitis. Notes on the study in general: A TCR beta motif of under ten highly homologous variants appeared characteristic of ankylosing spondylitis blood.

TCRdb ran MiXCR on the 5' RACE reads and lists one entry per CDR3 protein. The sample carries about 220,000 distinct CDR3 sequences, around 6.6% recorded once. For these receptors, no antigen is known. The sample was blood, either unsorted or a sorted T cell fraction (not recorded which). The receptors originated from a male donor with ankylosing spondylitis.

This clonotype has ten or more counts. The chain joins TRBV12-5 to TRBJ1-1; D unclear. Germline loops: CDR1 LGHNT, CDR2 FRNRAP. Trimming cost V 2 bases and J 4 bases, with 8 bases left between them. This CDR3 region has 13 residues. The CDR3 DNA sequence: TGTGCTAGTGGTTTGACGGGGATCACTGAAGCTTTCTTT. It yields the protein CASGLTGITEAFF.

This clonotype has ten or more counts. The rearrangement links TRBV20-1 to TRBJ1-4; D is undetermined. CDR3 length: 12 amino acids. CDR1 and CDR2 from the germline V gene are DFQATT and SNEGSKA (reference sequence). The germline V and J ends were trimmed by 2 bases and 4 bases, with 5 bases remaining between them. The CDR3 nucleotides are TGCAGTGCTAGACAGTTTAATGAAAAACTGTTTTTT. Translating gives CSARQFNEKLFF.

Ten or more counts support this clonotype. The CDR3 spells CASSRGLAREQYF. The CDR3 DNA reads TGTGCCAGCAGCCGGGGACTAGCAAGGGAGCAGTACTTC. The V and J genes are TRBV27 and TRBJ2-7; TRBD2 agrees at 9 bases. The V gene's germline CDR1 is MNHEY and CDR2 SMNVEV (reference sequence). This CDR3 is 13 amino acids long. V lost 6 bases to trimming and J lost 7 bases; unmatched junction nucleotides: 7.

DNA for the CDR3: TGTGCCAGCAGTGAAACCAGGGGGGCCTATGGCTACACCTTC. As protein: CASSETRGAYGYTF. The rearrangement uses TRBV2 and TRBJ1-2, with 7 positions matching TRBD1. This CDR3 has 14 amino acids. In germline, CDR1 is SNHLY, CDR2 FYNNEI. V shed 2 bases, J shed 4 bases, and the junction held 4 bases outside the gene matches. Combining the CDR3 with reference TRBV2 and TRBJ1-2 gives the whole variable domain EPEVTQTPSHQVTQMGQEVILRCVPISNHLYFYWYRQILGQKVEFLVSFYNNEISEKSEIFDDQFSVERPDGSNFTLKIRSTKLEDSAMYFCASSETRGAYGYTFGSGTRLTVV.

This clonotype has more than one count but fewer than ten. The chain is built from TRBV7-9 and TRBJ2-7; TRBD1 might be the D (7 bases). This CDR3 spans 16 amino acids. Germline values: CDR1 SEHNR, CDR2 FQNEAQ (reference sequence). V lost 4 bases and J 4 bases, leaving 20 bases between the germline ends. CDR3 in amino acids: CASSSSQEGRGYEQYF. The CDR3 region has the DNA TGTGCCAGCAGCTCTTCTCAGGAGGGCAGGGGGTACGAGCAGTACTTC.

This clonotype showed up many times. The DNA of the CDR3 is TGTGCCAGCAGCCAAGTTCCAGGGTCCGATTACAATGAGCAGTTCTTC. Translated, it gives CASSQVPGSDYNEQFF. The chain is built from TRBV4-2 and TRBJ2-1; a weak D match, TRBD1 (5 bases). Looked up from germline, CDR1 is LGHNA and CDR2 is YNFKEQ. V was cut by 1 base and J by 4 bases, with 14 bases left in between. This CDR3 has 16 residues.